A single sample gave rise to the 12 T cell receptor beta chains below, sequenced in a study of blood T cell repertoires in COVID-19 (TCRdb year 2020). The library was prepared using the immunoSEQ multiplex PCR assay. Sourced from immuneACCESS, this table was stored by TCRdb with only in-frame sequences that have V and J called. A share of the clones is absent; for the studies checked, an unresolved V gene accounts for under half, and the remainder has no known explanation. Recorded for this sample are approximately 77,000 clones; 65% to 90% of them occurred a single time. The top ten clonotypes cover around a tenth of the sample. Specimen: peripheral blood. These receptors were taken from a man aged 45 to 65 with COVID-19, enrolled during active disease.

The chain uses TRBV5-1 and TRBJ1-1; a possible D gene is TRBD1 (6 bases). This CDR3 has 14 residues. Trimming took 3 bases from V and 2 from J, leaving 11 bases between them. The germline V gene encodes CDR1 SGHRS and CDR2 YFSETQ. CDR3 sequence (DNA): TGCGCCAGCAGCTCAGGGGATTTAAACACTGAAGCTTTCTTT. Protein sequence: CASSSGDLNTEAFF.

The chain couples TRBV18 to TRBJ1-6; D might be TRBD1 (6 bases). The V and J ends lost 3 bases and 8 bases respectively, with 14 bases between them. The CDR3 is made up of 15 amino acids. From germline, CDR1 is KGHSH and CDR2 LQKENI. The CDR3 region has the DNA TGTGCCAGCTCACCGGGGCCACCAGGGGATTCACCCCTCCACTTT. Translated: CASSPGPPGDSPLHF.

The chain joins TRBV28 to TRBJ2-4, with D possibly being TRBD1 (6 bases). The length of the CDR3 is 15 residues. The germline V gene has CDR1 MDHEN and CDR2 SYDVKM. V was trimmed by 3 bases and J by 3 bases, leaving 12 bases between them. The CDR3 DNA is TGTGCCAGCAGTTTCTTAGCACAGGGCAAAAACATTCAGTACTTC. As protein: CASSFLAQGKNIQYF. Full variable domain (rest looked up from reference TRBV28 and TRBJ2-4): DVKVTQSSRYLVKRTGEKVFLECVQDMDHENMFWYRQDPGLGLRLIYFSYDVKMKEKGDIPEGYSVSREKKERFSLILESASTNQTSMYLCASSFLAQGKNIQYFGAGTRLSVL.

The CDR3 here is CASSLEPSGGGETQYF. Here the CDR3 DNA reads TGTGCCAGCAGCTTAGAACCTAGCGGGGGAGGAGAGACCCAGTACTTC. The chain links TRBV7-8 to TRBJ2-5, with 10 bases identical to TRBD2. CDR3 length: 16 amino acids. Losses at the gene ends were 1 base for V and 4 bases for J; bases not matched to a gene: 6. The germline V gene has CDR1 SGHVS and CDR2 FQNEAQ.

The chain carries TRBV20-1 and TRBJ1-5; D gene unclear. Trimming removed 3 bases from V and 0 bases from J, with 9 bases in between. The CDR3 contains 14 residues. Germline CDR1 DFQATT, CDR2 SNEGSKA (reference sequence). CDR3 amino acids: CSASGGISNQPQHF. CDR3 DNA: TGCAGTGCTAGTGGCGGGATTAGCAATCAGCCCCAGCATTTT.

CDR3: CASSLPGQGLNEQFF. The CDR3 coding sequence is TGTGCCAGCAGTTTACCGGGACAGGGGTTAAATGAGCAGTTCTTC. This chain connects TRBV28 to TRBJ2-1; 10 bases agree with TRBD1. The ends lost 2 bases at V and 7 bases at J; junction bases unmatched: 5. CDR3 length: 15 residues. CDR1 MDHEN and CDR2 SYDVKM come from the germline V gene.

The rearrangement links TRBV4-2 to TRBJ1-1, with a possible D match to TRBD1 (6 bases). V lost 1 base, J lost 0 bases, and 15 bases lay in between. Germline assignment: CDR1 LGHNA and CDR2 YNFKEQ. The CDR3 is 17 amino acids. The CDR3 loop is CASSQGRSDRLNTEAFF. The CDR3 coding sequence is TGTGCCAGCAGCCAAGGAAGGTCGGACAGATTGAACACTGAAGCTTTCTTT.

This chain connects TRBV7-9 to TRBJ1-4; the match to TRBD1 covers 11 bases. Germline trimming cut 1 base from V and 8 bases from J; bases unmatched to any gene: 3. The CDR3 length is 15 residues. CDR1 is SEHNR and CDR2 is FQNEAQ in the germline V gene (reference sequence). The CDR3 reads CASSLGTGGEEKLFF. The CDR3 nucleotides are TGTGCCAGCAGCTTAGGGACAGGGGGCGAGGAAAAACTGTTTTTT.

The rearrangement joins TRBV11-3 to TRBJ1-4; D ambiguous. Germline CDR1 reads SGHNT; CDR2 reads YENEEA. Trimming took 2 bases from V and 7 from J, leaving 17 bases between them. This CDR3 has 16 amino acids. In nucleotides, the CDR3 is TGTGCCAGCAGCTTATTGGCCCCTCGTATAACTGAAAAACTGTTTTTT. Translation: CASSLLAPRITEKLFF.

The CDR3 loop is CASSVNTEAFF. The CDR3 DNA reads TGTGCCAGCAGCGTAAACACTGAAGCTTTCTTT. This sequence joins TRBV7-9 and TRBJ1-1; no definite D call. The V gene's germline CDR1 is SEHNR and CDR2 FQNEAQ (reference sequence). CDR3 length: 11 amino acids. Trimming cost V 5 bases and J 2 bases, with 3 bases left between them.

Only a few counts were recorded for this clone. This chain uses TRBV5-1 with TRBJ1-6; 9 nucleotides agree with TRBD1. Germline loops: CDR1 SGHRS, CDR2 YFSETQ. The length of the CDR3 is 14 residues. V dropped 3 bases and J dropped 10; count of bases not matched to a gene: 5. CDR3 DNA sequence: TGCGCCAGCAGCTCAGGGACAGGGATATCACCCCTCCACTTT. Its protein is CASSSGTGISPLHF.

The V gene is TRBV7-6, the J gene TRBJ2-1; the match to TRBD2 covers 13 bases. This CDR3 is built from 17 residues. J lost 2 bases, V lost 5 bases, and 6 bases had no gene match. Per germline, CDR1 SGHVS and CDR2 FNYEAQ. CDR3 sequence (DNA): TGTGCCAGCAGCGGGACTAGCGGGATCTTCGCCTACAATGAGCAGTTCTTC. Translating gives CASSGTSGIFAYNEQFF.